This T cell receptor (beta chain) was documented in a study of neurological immune-mediated disorders (dated by TCRdb to between 2018 and 2020). Regarding the study in general: Using UMI-based sequencing, the study compared peripheral blood TCR-beta repertoires from patients with HTLV-I-associated myelopathy (HAM/TSP), patients with multiple sclerosis, and healthy controls. Longitudinal HAM/TSP donors and healthy donors each had 3 time-points at intervals of 3-40 months. The cohort comprised roughly 65 subjects: roughly 15 HAM/TSP patients, some 34 multiple sclerosis patients and about 20 healthy controls. Alongside PBMC samples, the set of some 97 TCR-beta libraries contained longitudinal samples, technical triplicates, and paired CD4+ and CD8+ T-cell subsets that had been sorted.

This sample's time point label indicates: longitudinal time-point 1 (baseline). The healthy controls were volunteers from a blood bank in Maryland, USA. For unsorted PBMC libraries, 2 million PBMCs were used after storage in RNAlater at -80 degrees C until RNA extraction. PBMCs were separated from peripheral blood using Ficoll-Hypaque density gradient centrifugation and then cryopreserved in liquid nitrogen. cDNA was synthesized by template-switch 5'RACE using a primer with a 10-nucleotide random unique molecular identifier that tagged each TCR transcript. Every sequencing run yielded over 200 million TCR-beta sequences covering 15-18 subjects. The RNeasy kit was used to extract total RNA. Using the KAPA Real-time Library Amplification kit, TCR-beta VDJ regions were amplified with primers for the TCR constant region and the 5'RACE anchor. Sample indexes and Illumina adaptors were added in a first PCR, after which library yield was increased in a second PCR. The roughly 650 bp TCR product was size-selected on a 2% E-gel SizeSelection system after Ampure bead purification. Library quality was checked on a Bioanalyzer, concentration was measured with Qubit, and libraries were quantified with the Kapa Library Quantification kit before pooling. Paired-end 2 x 150 bp sequencing of the libraries was performed on an Illumina HiSeq 2500. To increase sequence diversity, roughly 24-32% phiX was spiked into each library pool. The paper's processing steps were these. The quality-filtered reads were processed with the UMI-based MiGEC pipeline, whose error correction step removed more than 90% of the raw TCR sequences. IMGT germline references were used for alignment of VDJ genes, and clonotypes were defined by a unique CDR3 amino acid sequence together with V-J genes. Clonal expansion, Shannon diversity and CDR3 relatedness were evaluated with VDJtools (CalcPairwiseDistances, ClusterSamples), while phylogenetic trees were built in CLCbio workbench. A clone was classed as expanded if it had 8 or more unique UMIs, a cutoff based on coefficient-of-variation modelling across technical triplicates. TCRdb reanalyzed the raw reads on its own, using fastp at Q25 for trimming and MiXCR for clone calling, and kept in-frame beta chains. Each record represents a unique CDR3 protein, reported with the most common genes and DNA among its rows. The V and J calls reflect TCRdb's pipeline rather than the authors' work. The sample table holds about 50,000 distinct CDR3 sequences, of which more than 8.5% were seen once. The top ten constitute 1.6% of the sample.

The V and J ends are trimmed by 4 bases and 3 bases, leaving 15 bases between them. Counted from cysteine to phenylalanine, this CDR3 has 15 amino acids. The CDR3 DNA has 45 bases and is translated from base 1. On the study overall, not on this receptor specifically: TCR clonal expansion was greatest in HAM/TSP patients and smallest in MS patients, who ranked below even healthy controls. Across subjects, expanded clones never shared an identical CDR3 amino acid sequence, which suggests that the TCR-beta repertoires in every group were private.

This clonotype was observed at least ten times. Its antigen is not yet known. Base qualities are not at hand, and no much larger clone is one base apart. The V and J segments used are TRBV12-3 or TRBV12-4 and TRBJ1-2; TRBD1 is a weak D gene call, 6 bases matching. The receptor's source is a woman aged 35 to 49 in good health. The material sequenced was PBMCs. The CDR3 region has the sequence CASSSTAGVDYGYTF. The nucleotide sequence is TGTGCCAGCAGTTCGACTGCAGGGGTCGACTATGGCTACACCTTC.